These T cell receptor beta chains were read from a single sample in a study of molecular identifiers for immune sequencing clone quantification. A single record per CDR3 protein comes from TCRdb applying MiXCR to the PCR reads. In the table there are hundreds of thousands of distinct CDR3 sequences, approximately 20% of which are singletons. The sequencing sample was made of naive CD8+ T cells from blood, with Jurkat cell RNA spiked in. The origin of the receptors is a human donor in good health. Some libraries in this study had Jurkat cell RNA spiked in. CDR3s include the opening cysteine and the closing phenylalanine or tryptophan. A D gene is named only where the DNA matches it firmly. Size tells how often a clone was seen (once, few, many) or the class of an expanded clone, and some rows leave it out.

abundance: few
d_gene: TRBD2
v_gene: TRBV7-9
j_gene: TRBJ2-3
CDR3aa: CASSSTGGTSGGKADTQYF
CDR3nt: TGTGCCAGCAGCTCGACGGGGGGGACTAGCGGGGGGAAGGCAGATACGCAGTATTTT

abundance: -
d_gene: -
v_gene: TRBV6-2/TRBV6-3
j_gene: TRBJ1-5
CDR3aa: CASSYSIAERYSNQPQHF
CDR3nt: TGTGCCAGCAGTTACTCGATAGCAGAGAGGTATAGCAATCAGCCCCAGCATTTT

abundance: many
d_gene: -
v_gene: TRBV7-2
j_gene: TRBJ2-3
CDR3aa: CASSWARTTVSDTQYF
CDR3nt: TGTGCCAGCAGCTGGGCGCGGACTACCGTTTCAGATACGCAGTATTTT

abundance: many
d_gene: -
v_gene: TRBV19
j_gene: TRBJ2-5
CDR3aa: CASMLRGEETQYF
CDR3nt: TGTGCCAGTATGTTGAGAGGGGAAGAGACCCAGTACTTC

abundance: many
d_gene: TRBD1
v_gene: TRBV4-3
j_gene: TRBJ1-1
CDR3aa: CASSQTTGEVFGTEAFF
CDR3nt: TGCGCCAGCAGCCAAACTACAGGGGAGGTTTTCGGGACTGAAGCTTTCTTT

abundance: few
d_gene: TRBD2
v_gene: TRBV27
j_gene: TRBJ2-7
CDR3aa: CASRLTSGRYEQYF
CDR3nt: TGTGCCAGCAGACTGACTAGCGGGAGGTACGAGCAGTACTTC

abundance: many
d_gene: -
v_gene: TRBV6-1
j_gene: TRBJ1-2
CDR3aa: CASKGRLNYGYTF
CDR3nt: TGTGCCAGCAAGGGCCGACTTAACTATGGCTACACCTTC

abundance: -
d_gene: -
v_gene: TRBV11-3
j_gene: TRBJ2-1
CDR3aa: CASSGGSANEQFF
CDR3nt: TGTGCCAGCAGCGGGGGGTCTGCCAATGAGCAGTTCTTC

abundance: many
d_gene: -
v_gene: TRBV7-2
j_gene: TRBJ2-7
CDR3aa: CASSFGPLEQYF
CDR3nt: TGTGCCAGCAGCTTTGGGCCACTCGAGCAGTACTTC

abundance: -
d_gene: -
v_gene: TRBV19
j_gene: TRBJ1-1
CDR3aa: CAISTRNTEAFF
CDR3nt: TGTGCCATTAGTACAAGGAACACTGAAGCTTTCTTT

abundance: -
d_gene: -
v_gene: TRBV19
j_gene: TRBJ2-7
CDR3aa: CASSYRDTYEQYF
CDR3nt: TGTGCCAGTAGTTACCGGGACACCTACGAGCAGTACTTC

abundance: once
d_gene: -
v_gene: TRBV20-1
j_gene: TRBJ2-3
CDR3aa: CSAISPTAWTEGQSTDTRYF
CDR3nt: TGCAGTGCTATAAGCCCTACGGCGTGGACGGAGGGACAAAGCACAGATACGCGGTATTTT

abundance: -
d_gene: -
v_gene: TRBV10-3
j_gene: TRBJ2-7
CDR3aa: CAVSENRVIADEQYF
CDR3nt: TGTGCCGTCAGTGAGAACAGGGTCATAGCCGACGAGCAGTACTTC

abundance: few
d_gene: -
v_gene: TRBV12-3/TRBV12-4
j_gene: TRBJ2-5
CDR3aa: CASSLMGANQETQYF
CDR3nt: TGTGCCAGCAGTTTGATGGGGGCGAACCAAGAGACCCAGTACTTC

abundance: many
d_gene: TRBD2
v_gene: TRBV7-2
j_gene: TRBJ2-7
CDR3aa: CASSIERGGYEQYF
CDR3nt: TGTGCCAGCAGCATCGAGCGGGGGGGCTACGAGCAGTACTTC

abundance: many
d_gene: -
v_gene: TRBV7-9
j_gene: TRBJ1-4
CDR3aa: CASSLVGSPNEKLFF
CDR3nt: TGTGCCAGCAGCTTAGTGGGGTCGCCGAATGAAAAACTGTTTTTT

abundance: many
d_gene: -
v_gene: TRBV6-5
j_gene: TRBJ2-3
CDR3aa: CASSYSGGRVGDTQYF
CDR3nt: TGTGCCAGCAGTTACTCGGGGGGCAGAGTGGGAGATACGCAGTATTTT

abundance: many
d_gene: -
v_gene: TRBV7-2
j_gene: TRBJ1-5
CDR3aa: CASSLLGTSNQPQHF
CDR3nt: TGTGCCAGCAGCTTATTGGGGACTAGCAATCAGCCCCAGCATTTT

abundance: many
d_gene: -
v_gene: TRBV12-3/TRBV12-4
j_gene: TRBJ2-7
CDR3aa: CASSLAAGEYEQYF
CDR3nt: TGTGCCAGCAGTTTAGCCGCAGGGGAGTACGAGCAGTACTTC

abundance: once
d_gene: -
v_gene: TRBV11-2
j_gene: TRBJ2-3
CDR3aa: CASSLVVNPSTDTQYF
CDR3nt: TGTGCCAGCAGCTTAGTCGTTAACCCTAGCACAGATACGCAGTATTTT

abundance: many
d_gene: -
v_gene: TRBV7-9
j_gene: TRBJ2-7
CDR3aa: CASSLGLAPGQYF
CDR3nt: TGTGCCAGCAGCTTAGGGCTCGCTCCTGGGCAGTACTTC

abundance: many
d_gene: TRBD2
v_gene: TRBV4-3
j_gene: TRBJ2-3
CDR3aa: CASSQDRAGGADTQYF
CDR3nt: TGCGCCAGCAGCCAAGATAGGGCGGGAGGAGCAGATACGCAGTATTTT

abundance: many
d_gene: -
v_gene: TRBV11-2
j_gene: TRBJ2-5
CDR3aa: CASSSYLGEVETQYF
CDR3nt: TGTGCCAGCAGCTCCTATTTGGGGGAAGTAGAGACCCAGTACTTC

abundance: few
d_gene: -
v_gene: TRBV19
j_gene: TRBJ2-7
CDR3aa: CASSEGTGLSYEQYF
CDR3nt: TGTGCCAGTAGCGAAGGCACAGGACTCTCCTACGAGCAGTACTTC

abundance: many
d_gene: TRBD1
v_gene: TRBV6-2/TRBV6-3
j_gene: TRBJ1-5
CDR3aa: CASSNPGQGAVWSNQPQHF
CDR3nt: TGTGCCAGCAGCAACCCGGGACAGGGGGCCGTCTGGAGCAATCAGCCCCAGCATTTT

abundance: -
d_gene: -
v_gene: TRBV7-3
j_gene: TRBJ2-2
CDR3aa: CASSLQEGLSTGELFF
CDR3nt: TGTGCCAGCAGCTTACAGGAGGGACTTAGCACCGGGGAGCTGTTTTTT

abundance: many
d_gene: -
v_gene: TRBV20-1
j_gene: TRBJ2-7
CDR3aa: CSARRGGEYEQYF
CDR3nt: TGCAGTGCCCGACGTGGGGGTGAATACGAGCAGTACTTC

abundance: many
d_gene: TRBD2
v_gene: TRBV7-2
j_gene: TRBJ2-1
CDR3aa: CASSPPAGGLRVGFF
CDR3nt: TGTGCCAGCAGCCCCCCAGCGGGAGGGCTTAGGGTTGGCTTCTTC

abundance: many
d_gene: -
v_gene: TRBV2
j_gene: TRBJ2-2
CDR3aa: CASSEVPRELFF
CDR3nt: TGTGCCAGCAGTGAGGTCCCCCGGGAGCTGTTTTTT

abundance: -
d_gene: -
v_gene: TRBV19
j_gene: TRBJ2-1
CDR3aa: CASSIAYNEQFF
CDR3nt: TGTGCCAGTAGTATAGCCTACAATGAGCAGTTCTTC

abundance: -
d_gene: TRBD2
v_gene: TRBV7-9
j_gene: TRBJ2-1
CDR3aa: CASSHSGSVPDEQFF
CDR3nt: TGTGCCAGCAGTCATAGCGGGAGCGTTCCGGATGAGCAGTTCTTC

abundance: -
d_gene: TRBD2
v_gene: TRBV7-6
j_gene: TRBJ2-1
CDR3aa: CASSDLLAGVYNEQFF
CDR3nt: TGTGCCAGCAGCGACCTACTAGCGGGGGTTTACAATGAGCAGTTCTTC

abundance: few
d_gene: -
v_gene: TRBV5-1
j_gene: TRBJ2-1
CDR3aa: CAPSLRGRDNEQFF
CDR3nt: TGCGCCCCCAGCTTGCGCGGTAGGGACAATGAGCAGTTCTTC

abundance: few
d_gene: -
v_gene: TRBV6-2/TRBV6-3
j_gene: TRBJ2-1
CDR3aa: CASSYVASGEQFF
CDR3nt: TGTGCCAGCAGTTACGTAGCTTCCGGTGAGCAGTTCTTC

abundance: many
d_gene: -
v_gene: TRBV6-5
j_gene: TRBJ2-2
CDR3aa: CASTQLTGELFF
CDR3nt: TGTGCCAGCACACAACTCACCGGGGAGCTGTTTTTT

abundance: few
d_gene: -
v_gene: TRBV13
j_gene: TRBJ1-1
CDR3aa: CASSLTDTRTQEAFF
CDR3nt: TGTGCCAGCAGCTTAACCGATACCCGGACACAGGAAGCTTTCTTT

abundance: many
d_gene: -
v_gene: TRBV6-5
j_gene: TRBJ2-1
CDR3aa: CASSPSPWNNEQFF
CDR3nt: TGTGCCAGCAGCCCTAGCCCGTGGAACAATGAGCAGTTCTTC

abundance: many
d_gene: -
v_gene: TRBV3-1
j_gene: TRBJ2-7
CDR3aa: CASSQDPGPEAVYEQYF
CDR3nt: TGTGCCAGCAGCCAAGACCCAGGCCCCGAAGCCGTCTACGAGCAGTACTTC

abundance: -
d_gene: -
v_gene: TRBV13
j_gene: TRBJ2-7
CDR3aa: CASSSPLGYEQYF
CDR3nt: TGTGCCAGCAGCTCTCCACTGGGGTACGAGCAGTACTTC

abundance: few
d_gene: -
v_gene: TRBV19
j_gene: TRBJ1-1
CDR3aa: CASTGVAITEAFF
CDR3nt: TGTGCCAGTACTGGGGTGGCGATCACTGAAGCTTTCTTT

abundance: -
d_gene: TRBD1
v_gene: TRBV4-1
j_gene: TRBJ2-7
CDR3aa: CASSQDHPPGQRLYEQYF
CDR3nt: TGCGCCAGCAGCCAAGACCACCCACCGGGACAGAGGTTATACGAGCAGTACTTC

abundance: many
d_gene: -
v_gene: TRBV12-5
j_gene: TRBJ2-1
CDR3aa: CASELYAYEQFF
CDR3nt: TGTGCTAGTGAACTATATGCGTATGAGCAGTTCTTC

abundance: -
d_gene: TRBD1
v_gene: TRBV20-1
j_gene: TRBJ2-7
CDR3aa: CSARDRDLEQYF
CDR3nt: TGCAGTGCACGGGACAGGGATTTAGAGCAGTACTTC

abundance: many
d_gene: -
v_gene: TRBV19
j_gene: TRBJ1-1
CDR3aa: CASLSGGSTEAFF
CDR3nt: TGTGCCAGTCTCTCGGGGGGTAGTACTGAAGCTTTCTTT

abundance: many
d_gene: -
v_gene: TRBV6-2/TRBV6-3
j_gene: TRBJ1-4
CDR3aa: CASSYSRQDTTNEKLFF
CDR3nt: TGTGCCAGCAGTTACTCGCGGCAGGACACAACTAATGAAAAACTGTTTTTT

abundance: many
d_gene: TRBD2
v_gene: TRBV11-2
j_gene: TRBJ2-1
CDR3aa: CASGLAGTYNEQFF
CDR3nt: TGTGCCAGCGGACTAGCGGGGACCTACAATGAGCAGTTCTTC